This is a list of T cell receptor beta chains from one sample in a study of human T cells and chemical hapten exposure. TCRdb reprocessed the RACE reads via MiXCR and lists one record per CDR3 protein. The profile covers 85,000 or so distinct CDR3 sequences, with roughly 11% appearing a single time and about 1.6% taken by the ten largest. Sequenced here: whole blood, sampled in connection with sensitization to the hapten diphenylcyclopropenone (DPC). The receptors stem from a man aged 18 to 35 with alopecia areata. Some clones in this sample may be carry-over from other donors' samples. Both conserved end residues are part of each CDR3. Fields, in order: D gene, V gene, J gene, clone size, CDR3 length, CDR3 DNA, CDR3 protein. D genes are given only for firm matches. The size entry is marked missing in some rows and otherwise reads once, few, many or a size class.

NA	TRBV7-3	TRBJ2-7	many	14	TGTGCCAGCAGCCAACGGGACGGACACTACGAGCAGTACTTC	CASSQRDGHYEQYF
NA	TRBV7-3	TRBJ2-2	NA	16	TGTGCCAGCAGCTTAATGTCGGGAGCGAACACCGGGGAGCTGTTTTTT	CASSLMSGANTGELFF
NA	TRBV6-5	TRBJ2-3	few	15	TGTGCCAGCAGCCCCCGGACGGATCACACAGATACGCAGTATTTT	CASSPRTDHTDTQYF
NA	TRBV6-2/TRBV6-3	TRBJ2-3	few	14	TGTGCCAGCAGTTACTCGAGCGGTAGGGATACGCAGTATTTT	CASSYSSGRDTQYF
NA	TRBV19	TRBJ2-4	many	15	TGTGCCAGTAGTATAGGACATACGTCCCTTAACATTCAGTACTTC	CASSIGHTSLNIQYF
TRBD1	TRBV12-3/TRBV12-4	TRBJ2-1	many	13	TGTGCCAGCACCTCACAGGGGGCCAATCCCCAGTTCTTC	CASTSQGANPQFF
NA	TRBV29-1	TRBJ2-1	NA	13	TGCAGCCCGCCCAGGGGCACCTACAATGAGCAGTTCTTC	CSPPRGTYNEQFF
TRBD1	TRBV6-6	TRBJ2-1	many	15	TGTGCCAGCAGTTACGGACAGGGAGAATACAATGAGCAGTTCTTC	CASSYGQGEYNEQFF
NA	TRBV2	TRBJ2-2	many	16	TGTGCCAGCAGTGAAGCCGGGGGCGGGAACACCGGGGAGCTGTTTTTT	CASSEAGGGNTGELFF
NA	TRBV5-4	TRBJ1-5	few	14	TGTGCCAGCAGCTTGGATGGGTACAATCAGCCCCAGCATTTT	CASSLDGYNQPQHF
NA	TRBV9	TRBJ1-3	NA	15	TGTGCCAGCAGCGAGGGGGTCAGGGGAACGAACACCATATATTTT	CASSEGVRGTNTIYF
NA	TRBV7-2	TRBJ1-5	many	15	TGTGCCAGCAGCTTAGACGGGGCAAAGGGTCAGCCCCAGCATTTT	CASSLDGAKGQPQHF
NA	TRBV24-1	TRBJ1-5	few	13	TGTGCCACCGTTAACAGGGCCGGGCAGCCCCAGCATTTT	CATVNRAGQPQHF
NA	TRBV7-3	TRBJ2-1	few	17	TGTGCCAGCAGCTTTTATGCGGGACGGAGCTCCTACAATGAGCAGTTCTTC	CASSFYAGRSSYNEQFF
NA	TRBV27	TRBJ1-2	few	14	TGTGCCAGCAGTTCGTGGACGGATAACTATGGCTACACCTTC	CASSSWTDNYGYTF
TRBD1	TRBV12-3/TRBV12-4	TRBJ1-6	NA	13	TGTGCCAGCAGCCTGGACAGGGAATCACCCCTCCACTTT	CASSLDRESPLHF
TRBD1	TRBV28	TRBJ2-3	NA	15	TGTGCCAGCAGGAGAGGACAGGGGGCATCAGATACGCAGTATTTT	CASRRGQGASDTQYF
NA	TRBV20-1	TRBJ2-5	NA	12	TGCAGTGCTAGAGATTATGGCGAGACCCAGTACTTC	CSARDYGETQYF
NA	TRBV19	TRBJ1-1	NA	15	TGTGCCAGTAGTCCCATCGAAACAGGGCAGTGGAGAGCTTTCTTT	CASSPIETGQWRAFF
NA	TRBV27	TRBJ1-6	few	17	TGTGCCAGCAGCCTAAGGACGGGAAGCTCCTATAATTCACCCCTCCACTTT	CASSLRTGSSYNSPLHF
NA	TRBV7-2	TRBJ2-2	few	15	TGTGCCAGCAGCTCGGGACGACCTAGGACCGGGGAGCTGTTTTTT	CASSSGRPRTGELFF
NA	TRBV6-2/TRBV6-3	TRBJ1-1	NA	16	TGTGCCAGCAGTTACTCGAAACGGTCCATGAACACTGAAGCTTTCTTT	CASSYSKRSMNTEAFF
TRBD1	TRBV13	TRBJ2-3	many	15	TGTGCCAGCAGCACACAGGGGATCCGCATTGATACGCAGTATTTT	CASSTQGIRIDTQYF
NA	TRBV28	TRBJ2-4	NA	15	TGTGCCAGCAGCCCTACAGGGCCGATTGGGTACATTCAGTACTTC	CASSPTGPIGYIQYF
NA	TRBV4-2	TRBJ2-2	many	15	TGTGCCAGCAGCCAAGAAAACCCGCACACCGGGGAGCTGTTTTTT	CASSQENPHTGELFF
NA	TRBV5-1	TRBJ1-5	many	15	TGCGCCAGCAGCTTAGGTCCGACGGAAGATCAGCCCCAGCATTTT	CASSLGPTEDQPQHF
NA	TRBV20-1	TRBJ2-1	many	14	TGCAGTGCTAGAGGGACAGACCTCTACAATGAGCAGTTCTTC	CSARGTDLYNEQFF
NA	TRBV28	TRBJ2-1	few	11	TGTGCCAGCAGCTTCGTCAATGAGCAGTTCTTC	CASSFVNEQFF
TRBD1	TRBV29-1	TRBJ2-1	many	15	TGCAGCGTGGAAGGGGGCCCCGGGTCCTACAATGAGCAGTTCTTC	CSVEGGPGSYNEQFF
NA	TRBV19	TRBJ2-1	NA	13	TGTGCCACCACCCTGGCAGGGAGGAATGAGCAGTTCTTC	CATTLAGRNEQFF
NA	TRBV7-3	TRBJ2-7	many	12	TGTGCCAGCAGCTTCGGCGGTGGAGAGCAGTACTTC	CASSFGGGEQYF
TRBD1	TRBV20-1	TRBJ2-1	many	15	TGCAGTGCTTATGGGACAGGGCGTGAAGTCAATGAGCAGTTCTTC	CSAYGTGREVNEQFF
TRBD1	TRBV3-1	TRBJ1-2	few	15	TGTGCCAGCAGCCAGGGGACAGGGGGTATCTATGGCTACACCTTC	CASSQGTGGIYGYTF
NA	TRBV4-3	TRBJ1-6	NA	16	TGCGCCAGCAGCCAAGCCCCAAGCGGGGGTAATTCACCCCTCCACTTT	CASSQAPSGGNSPLHF
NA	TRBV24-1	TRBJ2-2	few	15	TGTGCCACCGACGGTCCAGGAGGTAACACCGGGGAGCTGTTTTTT	CATDGPGGNTGELFF
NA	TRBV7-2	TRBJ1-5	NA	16	TGTGCCAGCAGCGGCCGGGGGGGCGTCGGGTATCAGCCCCAGCATTTT	CASSGRGGVGYQPQHF
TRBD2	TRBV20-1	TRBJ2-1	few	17	TGCAGTGCTAGAGATGATCTAGCGGGGGGGTCCTACAATGAGCAGTTCTTC	CSARDDLAGGSYNEQFF
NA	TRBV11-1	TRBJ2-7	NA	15	TGTGCCAGCAGCTCACCCGTTGACAGAGCCTACGAGCAGTACTTC	CASSSPVDRAYEQYF
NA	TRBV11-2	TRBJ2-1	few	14	TGTGCCAGCAGCTTAGTCCCAAGGTACAATGAGCAGTTCTTC	CASSLVPRYNEQFF
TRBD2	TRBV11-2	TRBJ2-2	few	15	TGTGCCAGCAGCTTTCGCGGGGGGGCCGGCGGGGAGCTGTTTTTT	CASSFRGGAGGELFF
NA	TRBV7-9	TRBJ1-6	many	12	TGTGCCAGCAGCTCTAATTATTCACCCCTCCACTTT	CASSSNYSPLHF
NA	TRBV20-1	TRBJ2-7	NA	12	TGCAGTGCTAGACCAGGGGACCACGAGCAGTACTTC	CSARPGDHEQYF